The following is a T cell receptor (beta chain) sequence with its context. What it binds is not known. The CDR3 loop spans 16 amino acids. The data were obtained in a study of OX40 agonist ivuxolimab in advanced cancers. General observations from the study: Averaged across samples, CD8+ T cells carried more expanded clones than CD4+ did.

Profiled with immunoSEQ multiplex PCR; TCRdb holds only in-frame clones, not every one. The data show roughly 89,000 clones, 70% to 90% seen once. Cycle 7 day 1, cycle 4 day 1, and baseline were the timepoints at which blood was sampled. The V gene is TRBV21-1, the J gene TRBJ2-5; the table's D gene call, TRBD2, was not cross checked with the DNA. The DNA end is more similar to TRBJ2-7, so the J call may be wrong. TRBV21-1 is tagged as a pseudogene. This TCR was recovered from an adult with an advanced solid tumor such as melanoma, head and neck, liver or kidney cancer. Sequencing used CD4+ or CD8+ T cells sorted from blood, obtained in a trial of the OX40 agonist ivuxolimab. CDR3 sequence (DNA): TGTGCCAGCAGCGTAACTAGCGCGTCTATCCCGTACGAGCAGTACTTC. It specifies CASSVTSASIPYEQYF.